A selection of T cell receptor beta chains follows, all from one sample in a study of OX40 agonist ivuxolimab in advanced cancers. Sequencing was performed with immunoSEQ multiplex PCR; in TCRdb, only in-frame clones are kept and a portion is missing. The sample carries roughly 5,000 clones, around 66% recorded once. The sequenced sample was CD4+ or CD8+ T cells sorted from blood, obtained in a trial of the OX40 agonist ivuxolimab. Every receptor here comes from an adult with an advanced solid tumor such as melanoma, head and neck, liver or kidney cancer. The CDR3 runs from the conserved cysteine through the conserved F or W. The order of the fields is V gene, D gene, clone size, J gene, CDR3 DNA, CDR3 protein. D genes are given only for firm matches. Size is omitted from some rows. Given values are once, few, many or a class for expanded clones.

TRBV4-3	NA	NA	TRBJ2-3	TGCGCCAGCAGCCAAGTTTCGAGGACAGATACGCAGTATTTT	CASSQVSRTDTQYF
TRBV6-5	NA	NA	TRBJ1-4	TGTGCCAGCAGTGAAGGGTCCGAGGTGGAAAAACTGTTTTTT	CASSEGSEVEKLFF
TRBV27	NA	NA	TRBJ1-2	TGTGCCAGCAGTTTACAGGGGCGGGCGGCGGAGGGCTACACCTTC	CASSLQGRAAEGYTF
TRBV7-9	TRBD1	NA	TRBJ1-6	TGTGCCAGCAGTAGCACAGACAGGGGGTATAATTCACCCCTCCACTTT	CASSSTDRGYNSPLHF
TRBV9	TRBD2	NA	TRBJ2-2	TGTGCCAGCAGCTTCAGACAGGCCACCCGGGAGGGGCTGTTTTTT	CASSFRQATREGLFF
TRBV5-1	NA	NA	TRBJ2-2	TGCGCCAGCAGCTTGAACACCGGGGAGCTGTTTTTT	CASSLNTGELFF
TRBV28	TRBD1	few	TRBJ1-6	TGTGCCAGCAGCTTCCAGGACCTACAGGGGGTATCTTCACCCCTCCACTTT	CASSFQDLQGVSSPLHF
TRBV19	TRBD2	NA	TRBJ2-1	TGTGCCAGTAGTATTCTCTCTCTAGCGGGGGTCTACAATGAGCAGTTCTTC	CASSILSLAGVYNEQFF
TRBV21-1	NA	NA	TRBJ1-1	TGTGCCAGCAGCATCGGCCCCCATCGAAAGATGGGGACTGAAGCTTTCTTT	CASSIGPHRKMGTEAFF
TRBV4-2	NA	NA	TRBJ1-4	TGTGCCAGCAGCCAAGAAAGGGTAGGAGATGAAAAACTGTTTTTT	CASSQERVGDEKLFF
TRBV18	TRBD1	NA	TRBJ1-2	TGTGCCAGCTCACCACCCGGGACAGATGGCTACACCTTC	CASSPPGTDGYTF
TRBV27	TRBD1	once	TRBJ1-2	TGTGCCAGCAGGGGCCGGGACAGGGTGAGGTACCCCTATGGCTACACCTTC	CASRGRDRVRYPYGYTF
TRBV7-9	TRBD1	once	TRBJ1-4	TGTGCCAGCAGGAACAGGGGAGGAAGTGAAAAACTGTTTTTT	CASRNRGGSEKLFF
TRBV6-5	TRBD1	NA	TRBJ1-2	TGTGCCAGCAGCGTAGGAGGGGGCGAATATGGCTACACCTTC	CASSVGGGEYGYTF
TRBV5-4	TRBD1	NA	TRBJ1-6	TGTGCCAGCAGCCGGAGGGAGGGGGCCAGGTCACCCCTCCACTTT	CASSRREGARSPLHF
TRBV9	TRBD2	once	TRBJ2-1	TGTGCCAGCAGCGTAGGGGTTAGCGGGGGTCTCTACAATGAGCAGTTCTTC	CASSVGVSGGLYNEQFF
TRBV27	NA	NA	TRBJ1-1	TGTGCCAGCAACGGCCTGAACACTGAAGCTTTCTTT	CASNGLNTEAFF
TRBV4-1	NA	few	TRBJ2-7	TGCGCCAGCAGCCAAGGGACTCCGTCCTACGAGCAGTACTTC	CASSQGTPSYEQYF
TRBV4-3	TRBD2	NA	TRBJ2-4	TGCGCCAGCAGCCACAGCCTAGCGGGGAGGGACATTCAGTACTTC	CASSHSLAGRDIQYF
TRBV4-1	TRBD1	NA	TRBJ2-2	TGCGCCAGCAGCCCTCTAGGACAGGGGATAAACACCGGGGAGCTGTTTTTT	CASSPLGQGINTGELFF
TRBV28	NA	NA	TRBJ1-5	TGTGCCAGCAGGCGGACAGCCGCTAATCAGCCCCAGCATTTT	CASRRTAANQPQHF
TRBV27	NA	once	TRBJ2-1	TGTGCCAGCAGTTCCGGGACCTTCTACAATGAGCAGTTCTTC	CASSSGTFYNEQFF
TRBV7-9	NA	NA	TRBJ2-3	TGTGCCAGCAGCTTCCCGACAGGCAGGGATACGCAGTATTTT	CASSFPTGRDTQYF
TRBV19	NA	NA	TRBJ1-1	TGTGCCAGTAGTATAGCTGGGAGGACTGAAGCTTTCTTT	CASSIAGRTEAFF
TRBV7-9	NA	NA	TRBJ2-1	TGTGCCAGCAGCTTAGCAGGTAGCTCCTACAATGAGCAGTTCTTC	CASSLAGSSYNEQFF
TRBV5-1	NA	NA	TRBJ1-1	TGCGCCAGCAGCTTGGAATCGGGGCGCTCTGAAGCTTTCTTT	CASSLESGRSEAFF
TRBV5-5	NA	NA	TRBJ1-4	TGTGCCAGCAGCTGGGGACTCACAGGATCAAATGAAAAACTGTTTTTT	CASSWGLTGSNEKLFF
TRBV27	NA	NA	TRBJ2-2	TGTGCCAGCAGTTTATTTGGCCGGGGGAGCACCGGGGAGCTGTTTTTT	CASSLFGRGSTGELFF
TRBV4-3	NA	NA	TRBJ1-5	TGCGCCAGCAGCCAAGATCGGGGGAGCAATCAGCCCCAGCATTTT	CASSQDRGSNQPQHF
TRBV5-1	NA	NA	TRBJ2-7	TGCGCCAGCAGCACCCGGGACGGCGCCTACGAGCAGTACTTC	CASSTRDGAYEQYF
TRBV5-6	NA	NA	TRBJ2-5	TGTGCCAGCAGCTTGTTGCCCTCAGACGTACAGGAGACCCAGTACTTC	CASSLLPSDVQETQYF
TRBV19	NA	NA	TRBJ2-3	TGTGCCAGTAGTAGCGGTTTCGGCACAGATACGCAGTATTTT	CASSSGFGTDTQYF